The 3 T cell receptor beta chains below were found in one sample sequenced in a study of regulatory T cells in long-lasting Graves disease. Arm-PCR with iRepertoire HTBI primers amplified the CDR3 regions for these TCR beta libraries. TCRdb processed the multiplex PCR reads anew with MiXCR; each CDR3 protein has one entry. This repertoire shows around 240,000 distinct CDR3 sequences, more than 15% found once; its top ten account for 11% to 15%. Specified time point: newly diagnosed GD, antithyroid drugs for less than 3 months. There was RNA extracted from PBMCs, and the TCR library was made from it. The sample was also reused in another study, on T cells in Graves' hyperthyroidism and ophthalmopathy.

The input for sequencing was peripheral blood mononuclear cells (PBMCs), taken at new diagnosis, from a patient treated with antithyroid drugs. These receptor sequences come from a woman aged 25 to 39 with Graves disease.

This clonotype was counted at least ten times. The chain employs TRBV3-1 and TRBJ1-2, with D uncertain. The CDR3 length is 13 residues. Trimming removed 0 bases from V and 3 bases from J, with 5 bases in between. Germline CDR1 and CDR2: LGHDT and YNNKEL (reference sequence). The chain's CDR3 is CASSQELDYGYTF. Written as DNA, the CDR3 is TGTGCCAGCAGCCAAGAACTGGACTATGGCTACACCTTC.

The chain carries TRBV6-5 and TRBJ1-2, with D possibly being TRBD1 (6 bases). V was clipped by 2 bases and J by 8 bases, with 15 bases between them. Looked up from germline, CDR1 is MNHEY and CDR2 is SVGAGI. This CDR3 has 14 amino acids. The CDR3 reads CASSYGTHSGGYTF. CDR3 nucleotides: TGTGCCAGCAGTTACGGGACACACAGTGGCGGCTACACCTTC.

The table lists this clonotype with many counts. The chain links TRBV7-8 to TRBJ2-2; 7 positions match TRBD2. The CDR3 runs 15 residues. Germline values: CDR1 SGHVS, CDR2 FQNEAQ. The V segment lost 1 base and the J segment 3 bases; nucleotides outside the gene matches: 2. CDR3 sequence (DNA): TGTGCCAGCAGCTTAGGGGGGGGAGACACCGGGGAGCTGTTTTTT. Its protein product is CASSLGGGDTGELFF. The complete variable domain, with remaining parts taken from reference TRBV7-8 and TRBJ2-2, reads GAGVSQSPRYKVAKRGQDVALRCDPISGHVSLFWYQQALGQGPEFLTYFQNEAQLDKSGLPSDRFFAERPEGSVSTLKIQRTQQEDSAVYLCASSLGGGDTGELFFGEGSRLTVL.